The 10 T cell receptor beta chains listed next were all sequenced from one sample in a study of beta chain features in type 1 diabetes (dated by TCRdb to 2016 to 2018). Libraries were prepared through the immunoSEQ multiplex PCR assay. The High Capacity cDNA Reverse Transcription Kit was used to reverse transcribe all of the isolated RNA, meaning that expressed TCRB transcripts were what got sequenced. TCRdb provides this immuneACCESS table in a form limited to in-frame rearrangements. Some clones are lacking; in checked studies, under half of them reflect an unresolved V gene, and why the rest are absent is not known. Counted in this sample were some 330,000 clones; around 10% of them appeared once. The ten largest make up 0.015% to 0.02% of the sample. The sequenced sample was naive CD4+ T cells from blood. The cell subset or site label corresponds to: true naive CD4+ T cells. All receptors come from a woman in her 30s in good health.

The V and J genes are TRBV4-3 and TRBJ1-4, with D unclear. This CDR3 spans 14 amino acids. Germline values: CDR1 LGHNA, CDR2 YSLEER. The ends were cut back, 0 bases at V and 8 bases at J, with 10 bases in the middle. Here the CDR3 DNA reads TGCGCCAGCAGCCAAGAGGGAGGAAACGAAAAACTGTTTTTT. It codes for CASSQEGGNEKLFF.

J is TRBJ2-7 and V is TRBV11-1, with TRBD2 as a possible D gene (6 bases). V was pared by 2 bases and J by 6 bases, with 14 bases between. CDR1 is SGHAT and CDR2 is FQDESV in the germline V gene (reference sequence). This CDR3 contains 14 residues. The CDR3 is CASSLTGTQGEQYF. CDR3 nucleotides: TGTGCCAGCAGCTTAACCGGGACTCAAGGCGAGCAGTACTTC.

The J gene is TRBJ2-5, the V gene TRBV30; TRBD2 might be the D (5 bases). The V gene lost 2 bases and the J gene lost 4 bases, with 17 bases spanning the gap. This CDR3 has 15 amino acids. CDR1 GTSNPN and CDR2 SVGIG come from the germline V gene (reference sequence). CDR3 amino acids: CAWSMVSGRGETQYF. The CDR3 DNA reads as TGTGCCTGGAGTATGGTGAGCGGTCGGGGAGAGACCCAGTACTTC. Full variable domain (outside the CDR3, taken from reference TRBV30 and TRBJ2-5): SQTIHQWPATLVQPVGSPLSLECTVEGTSNPNLYWYRQAAGRGLQLLFYSVGIGQISSEVPQNLSASRPQDRQFILSSKKLLLSDSGFYLCAWSMVSGRGETQYFGPGTRLLVL.

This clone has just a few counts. The CDR3 is CAWSAMGQGGDQPQHF. CDR3 bases: TGTGCCTGGAGTGCGATGGGACAGGGGGGTGATCAGCCCCAGCATTTT. This chain connects TRBV30 to TRBJ1-5; 11 nucleotides match TRBD1. The CDR3 is 16 amino acids. V was clipped by 1 base and J by 5 bases; unmatched bases: 7. CDR1 and CDR2 (germline): GTSNPN, SVGIG (reference sequence).

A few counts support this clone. The CDR3 region is CAISASGSGTGELFF. The DNA of the CDR3 is TGTGCCATCAGTGCTAGCGGGAGCGGCACCGGGGAGCTGTTTTTT. The chain has TRBV10-3 and TRBJ2-2, with 10 bases that match TRBD2. Trimming at V came to 4 bases and at J to 4 bases, leaving 3 bases not matched to a gene. The CDR3 is made up of 15 amino acids. Germline CDR1 and CDR2: ENHRY and SYGVKD.

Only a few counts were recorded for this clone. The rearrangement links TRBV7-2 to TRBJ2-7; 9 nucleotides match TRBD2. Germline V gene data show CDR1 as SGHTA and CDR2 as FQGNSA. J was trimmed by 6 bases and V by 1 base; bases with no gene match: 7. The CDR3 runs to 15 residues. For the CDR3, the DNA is TGTGCCAGCAGCTTAGGACGGGGACTAGCAGCCGAGCAGTACTTC. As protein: CASSLGRGLAAEQYF.

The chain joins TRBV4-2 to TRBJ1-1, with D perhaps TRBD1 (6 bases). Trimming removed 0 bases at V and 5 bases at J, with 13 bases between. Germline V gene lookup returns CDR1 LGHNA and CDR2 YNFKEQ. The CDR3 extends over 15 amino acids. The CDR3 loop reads CASSQETGRGTEAFF. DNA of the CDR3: TGTGCCAGCAGCCAAGAAACAGGGCGAGGTACTGAAGCTTTCTTT.

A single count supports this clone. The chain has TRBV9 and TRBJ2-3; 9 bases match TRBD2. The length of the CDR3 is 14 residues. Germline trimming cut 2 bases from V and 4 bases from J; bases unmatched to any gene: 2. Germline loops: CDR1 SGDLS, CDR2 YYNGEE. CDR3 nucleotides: TGTGCCAGCAGCGTCGGGACTAGCTCAGATACGCAGTATTTT. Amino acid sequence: CASSVGTSSDTQYF.

The DNA for the CDR3 is TGTGCCAGCCATATGCAACCTAGCGGGACCAATGAGCAGTTCTTC. Residues: CASHMQPSGTNEQFF. This rearrangement joins TRBV28 to TRBJ2-1; 9 nucleotides line up with TRBD2. J was trimmed by 6 bases and V by 8 bases; bases with no gene match: 11. CDR3 size: 15 residues. The germline V gene encodes CDR1 MDHEN and CDR2 SYDVKM.

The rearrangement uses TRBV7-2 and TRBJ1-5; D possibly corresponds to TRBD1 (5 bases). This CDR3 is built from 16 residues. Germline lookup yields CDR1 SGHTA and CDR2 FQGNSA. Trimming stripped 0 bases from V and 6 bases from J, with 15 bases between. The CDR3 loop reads CASSLASWQGVQPQHF. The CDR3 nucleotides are TGTGCCAGCAGCTTAGCGTCCTGGCAGGGCGTTCAGCCCCAGCATTTT.